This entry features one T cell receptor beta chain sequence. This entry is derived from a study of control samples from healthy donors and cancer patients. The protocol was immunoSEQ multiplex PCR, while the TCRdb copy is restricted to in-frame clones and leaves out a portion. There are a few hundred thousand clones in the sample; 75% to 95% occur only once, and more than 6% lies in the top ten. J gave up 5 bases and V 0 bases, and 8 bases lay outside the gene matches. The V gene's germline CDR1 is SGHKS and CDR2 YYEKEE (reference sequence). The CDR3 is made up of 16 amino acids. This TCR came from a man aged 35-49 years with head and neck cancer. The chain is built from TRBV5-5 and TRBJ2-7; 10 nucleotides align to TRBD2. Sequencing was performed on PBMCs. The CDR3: CASSLAPASGGHEQYF. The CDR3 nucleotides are TGTGCCAGCAGCTTGGCCCCGGCTAGCGGGGGCCACGAGCAGTACTTC.